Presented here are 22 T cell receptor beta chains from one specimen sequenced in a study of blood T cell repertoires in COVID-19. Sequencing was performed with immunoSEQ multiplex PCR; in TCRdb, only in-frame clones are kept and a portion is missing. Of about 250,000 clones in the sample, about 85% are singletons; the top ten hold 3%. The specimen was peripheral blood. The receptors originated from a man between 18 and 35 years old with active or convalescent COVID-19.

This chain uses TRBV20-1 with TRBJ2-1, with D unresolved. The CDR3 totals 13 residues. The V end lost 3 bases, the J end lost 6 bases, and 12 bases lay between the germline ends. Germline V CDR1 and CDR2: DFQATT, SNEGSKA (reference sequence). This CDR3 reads CSASSPQFNEQFF. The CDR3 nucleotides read TGCAGTGCTAGTTCACCGCAGTTCAATGAGCAGTTCTTC.

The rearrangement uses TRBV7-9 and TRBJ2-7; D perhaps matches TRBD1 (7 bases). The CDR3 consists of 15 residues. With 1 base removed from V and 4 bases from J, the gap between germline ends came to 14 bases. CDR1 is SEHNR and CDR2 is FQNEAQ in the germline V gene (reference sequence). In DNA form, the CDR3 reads TGTGCCAGCAGCTTAGGGCAGGGGGGCCAATACGAGCAGTACTTC. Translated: CASSLGQGGQYEQYF.

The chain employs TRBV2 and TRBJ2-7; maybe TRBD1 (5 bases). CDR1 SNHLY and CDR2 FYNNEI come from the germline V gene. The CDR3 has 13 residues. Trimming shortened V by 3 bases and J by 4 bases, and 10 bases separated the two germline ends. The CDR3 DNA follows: TGTGCCAGCAGTGATTGGGGCGAGTACGAGCAGTACTTC. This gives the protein CASSDWGEYEQYF. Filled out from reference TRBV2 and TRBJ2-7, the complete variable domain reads EPEVTQTPSHQVTQMGQEVILRCVPISNHLYFYWYRQILGQKVEFLVSFYNNEISEKSEIFDDQFSVERPDGSNFTLKIRSTKLEDSAMYFCASSDWGEYEQYFGPGTRLTVT.

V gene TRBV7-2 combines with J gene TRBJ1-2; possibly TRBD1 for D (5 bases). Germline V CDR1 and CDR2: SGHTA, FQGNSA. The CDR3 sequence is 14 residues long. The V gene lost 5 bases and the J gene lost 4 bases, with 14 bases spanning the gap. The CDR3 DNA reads TGTGCCAGCAGCCGGGGAGGGAGGGGCTATGGCTACACCTTC. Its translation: CASSRGGRGYGYTF.

The CDR3 sequence is CASSAGGLVNTEAFF. In DNA, the CDR3 is TGTGCCAGCAGCGCAGGAGGGCTGGTGAACACTGAAGCTTTCTTT. The V call is TRBV7-9, the J call TRBJ1-1; D not certain. CDR1 and CDR2 from the germline V gene are SEHNR and FQNEAQ (reference sequence). The CDR3 spans 15 residues. Trimming left V 5 bases short and J 0 bases short, with 13 bases between.

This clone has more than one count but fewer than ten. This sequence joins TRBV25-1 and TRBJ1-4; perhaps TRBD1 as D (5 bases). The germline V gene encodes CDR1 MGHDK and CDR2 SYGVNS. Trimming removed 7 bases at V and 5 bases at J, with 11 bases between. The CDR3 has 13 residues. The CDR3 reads CASKIQGNEKLFF. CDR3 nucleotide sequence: TGTGCCAGCAAGATCCAGGGAAATGAAAAACTGTTTTTT.

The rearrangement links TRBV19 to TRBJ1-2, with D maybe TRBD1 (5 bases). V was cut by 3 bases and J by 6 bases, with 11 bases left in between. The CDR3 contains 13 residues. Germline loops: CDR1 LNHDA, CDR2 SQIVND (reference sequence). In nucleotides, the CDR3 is TGTGCCAGTAGTATCGGGGGATTAAATGGCTACACCTTC. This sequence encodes CASSIGGLNGYTF.

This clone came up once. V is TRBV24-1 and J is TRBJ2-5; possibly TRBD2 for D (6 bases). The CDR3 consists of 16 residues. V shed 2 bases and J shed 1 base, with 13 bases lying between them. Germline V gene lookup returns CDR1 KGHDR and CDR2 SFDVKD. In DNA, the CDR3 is TGTGCCACCAGTGATTCTCCGACGGGGGTCCAAGAGACCCAGTACTTC. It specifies CATSDSPTGVQETQYF.

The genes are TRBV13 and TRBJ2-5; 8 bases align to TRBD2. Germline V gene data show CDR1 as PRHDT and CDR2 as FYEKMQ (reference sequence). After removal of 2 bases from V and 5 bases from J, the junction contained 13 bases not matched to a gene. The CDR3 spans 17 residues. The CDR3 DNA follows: TGTGCCAGCAGCTTACTTAAAATACTAGCGGATGAGGAGACCCAGTACTTC. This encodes CASSLLKILADEETQYF.

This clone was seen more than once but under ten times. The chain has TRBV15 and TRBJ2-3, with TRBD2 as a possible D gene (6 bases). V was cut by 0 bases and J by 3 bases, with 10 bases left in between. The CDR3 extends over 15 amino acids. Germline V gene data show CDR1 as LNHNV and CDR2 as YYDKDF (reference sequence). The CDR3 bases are TGTGCCACCAGCAGAGATCGGGAGAAAACAGATACGCAGTATTTT. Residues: CATSRDREKTDTQYF.

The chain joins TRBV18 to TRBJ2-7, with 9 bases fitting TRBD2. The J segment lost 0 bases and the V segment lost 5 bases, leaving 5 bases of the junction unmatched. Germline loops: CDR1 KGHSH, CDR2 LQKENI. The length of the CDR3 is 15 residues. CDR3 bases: TGTGCCAGCTCAATGGAGACTAGCGGCTCCTACGAGCAGTACTTC. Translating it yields CASSMETSGSYEQYF.

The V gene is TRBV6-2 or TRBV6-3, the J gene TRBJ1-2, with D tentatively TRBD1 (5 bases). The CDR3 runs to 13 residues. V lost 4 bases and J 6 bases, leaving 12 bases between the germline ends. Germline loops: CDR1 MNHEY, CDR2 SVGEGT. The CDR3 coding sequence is TGTGCCAGCAGTTTGGGACTTGGGGATGGCTACACCTTC. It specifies CASSLGLGDGYTF.

The CDR3 region is CATSVTNEQYF. The CDR3 bases are TGTGCCACCTCGGTGACTAACGAGCAGTACTTC. The chain has TRBV6-5 and TRBJ2-7; perhaps TRBD2 as D (5 bases). The ends were cut back, 10 bases at V and 5 bases at J, with 12 bases in the middle. The CDR3 sequence is 11 residues long. Germline assignment: CDR1 MNHEY and CDR2 SVGAGI.

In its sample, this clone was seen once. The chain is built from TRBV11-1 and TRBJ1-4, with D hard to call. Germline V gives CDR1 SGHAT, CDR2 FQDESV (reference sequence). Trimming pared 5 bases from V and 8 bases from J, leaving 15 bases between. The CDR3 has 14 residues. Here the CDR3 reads CASSPRTREEKLFF. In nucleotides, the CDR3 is TGTGCCAGCAGCCCCCGGACCCGGGAGGAAAAACTGTTTTTT.

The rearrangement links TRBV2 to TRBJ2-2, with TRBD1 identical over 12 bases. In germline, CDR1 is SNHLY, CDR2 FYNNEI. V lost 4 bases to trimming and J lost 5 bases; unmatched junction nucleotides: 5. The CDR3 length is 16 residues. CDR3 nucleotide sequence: TGTGCCAGCAGTGGGGACAGGGGGCGAGAAACCGGGGAGCTGTTTTTT. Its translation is CASSGDRGRETGELFF.

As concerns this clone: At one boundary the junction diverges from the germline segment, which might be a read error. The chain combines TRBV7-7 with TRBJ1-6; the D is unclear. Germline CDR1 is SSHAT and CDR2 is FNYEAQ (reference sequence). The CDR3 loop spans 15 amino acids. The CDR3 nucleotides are TGTGCTAGCAGCCCAATGGAGGAGATTAATTCACCCCTCCACTTT. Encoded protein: CASSPMEEINSPLHF. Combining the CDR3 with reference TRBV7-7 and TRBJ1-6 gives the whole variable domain GAGVSQSPRYKVTKRGQDVTLRCDPISSHATLYWYQQALGQGPEFLTYFNYEAQPDKSGLPSDRFSAERPEGSISTLTIQRTEQRDSAMYRCASSPMEEINSPLHFGNGTRLTVT.

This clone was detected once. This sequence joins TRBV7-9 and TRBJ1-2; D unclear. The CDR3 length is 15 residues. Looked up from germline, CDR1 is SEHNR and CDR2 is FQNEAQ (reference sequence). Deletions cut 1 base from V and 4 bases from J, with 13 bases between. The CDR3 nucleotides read TGTGCCAGCAGCTTAGGGGTAGGAGACTCCTATGGCTACACCTTC. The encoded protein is CASSLGVGDSYGYTF.

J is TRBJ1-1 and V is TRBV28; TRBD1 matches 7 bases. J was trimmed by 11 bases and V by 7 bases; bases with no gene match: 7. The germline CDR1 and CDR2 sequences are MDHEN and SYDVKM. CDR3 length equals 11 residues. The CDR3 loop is CASMEGGAAFF. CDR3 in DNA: TGTGCCAGCATGGAAGGGGGCGCGGCTTTCTTT.

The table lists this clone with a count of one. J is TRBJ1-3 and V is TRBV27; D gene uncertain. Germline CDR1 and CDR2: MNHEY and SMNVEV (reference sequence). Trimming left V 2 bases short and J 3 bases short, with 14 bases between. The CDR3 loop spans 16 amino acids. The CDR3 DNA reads TGTGCCAGCAGTTTAGCGGGTGGAGGAGGTGGAAACACCATATATTTT. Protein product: CASSLAGGGGGNTIYF.

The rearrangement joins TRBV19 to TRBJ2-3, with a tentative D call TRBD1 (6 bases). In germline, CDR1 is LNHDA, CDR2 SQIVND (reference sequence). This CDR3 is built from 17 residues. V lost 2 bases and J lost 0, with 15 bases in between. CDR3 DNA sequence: TGTGCCAGTAGTATACCACCCGGGACAACTAGCACAGATACGCAGTATTTT. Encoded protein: CASSIPPGTTSTDTQYF.

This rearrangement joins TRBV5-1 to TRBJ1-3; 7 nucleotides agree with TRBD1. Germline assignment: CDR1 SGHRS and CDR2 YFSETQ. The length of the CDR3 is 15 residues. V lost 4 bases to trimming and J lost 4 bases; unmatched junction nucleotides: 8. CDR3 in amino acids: CASSITGASGNTIYF. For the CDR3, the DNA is TGCGCCAGCAGCATTACAGGGGCGTCAGGAAACACCATATATTTT.

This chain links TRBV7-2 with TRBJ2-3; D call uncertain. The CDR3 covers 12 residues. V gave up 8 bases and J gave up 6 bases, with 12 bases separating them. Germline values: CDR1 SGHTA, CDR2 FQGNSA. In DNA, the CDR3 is TGTGCCAGCGGCCCGTTTGGTGATACGCAGTATTTT. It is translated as CASGPFGDTQYF.